This T cell receptor beta chain is drawn from a study of T cell responses to AZD1222 COVID-19 vaccine. Whole-study context: Pooled together were second doses at about 4 or about 12 weeks.

The protocol was immunoSEQ multiplex PCR, while the TCRdb copy is restricted to in-frame clones and leaves out a portion. The table lists some 130,000 clones, roughly 80% of them singletons. Concerning this clone: Its antigen remains unknown.

CDR3 length equals 13 residues. Trimming shortened V by 3 bases and J by 4 bases, and 9 bases separated the two germline ends. Per germline, CDR1 MDHEN and CDR2 SYDVKM. Whole-study findings and limits: Vaccine-related CD4 TCRs covered spike, predominating at 160-218 and 743-854. Clonal diversity was possibly underestimated; the donors were predominantly white British and more often female.

The sample here was peripheral blood, taken on day 0 of AZD1222 vaccination. V usage is TRBV28 and J usage is TRBJ1-1, with D hard to call. This receptor was obtained from an adult in good health. CDR3 region: CASSFTDRTEAFF. The CDR3 nucleotides are TGTGCCAGCAGTTTCACAGATCGCACTGAAGCTTTCTTT. The whole variable domain, filled in from reference TRBV28 and TRBJ1-1, reads DVKVTQSSRYLVKRTGEKVFLECVQDMDHENMFWYRQDPGLGLRLIYFSYDVKMKEKGDIPEGYSVSREKKERFSLILESASTNQTSMYLCASSFTDRTEAFFGQGTRLTVV.